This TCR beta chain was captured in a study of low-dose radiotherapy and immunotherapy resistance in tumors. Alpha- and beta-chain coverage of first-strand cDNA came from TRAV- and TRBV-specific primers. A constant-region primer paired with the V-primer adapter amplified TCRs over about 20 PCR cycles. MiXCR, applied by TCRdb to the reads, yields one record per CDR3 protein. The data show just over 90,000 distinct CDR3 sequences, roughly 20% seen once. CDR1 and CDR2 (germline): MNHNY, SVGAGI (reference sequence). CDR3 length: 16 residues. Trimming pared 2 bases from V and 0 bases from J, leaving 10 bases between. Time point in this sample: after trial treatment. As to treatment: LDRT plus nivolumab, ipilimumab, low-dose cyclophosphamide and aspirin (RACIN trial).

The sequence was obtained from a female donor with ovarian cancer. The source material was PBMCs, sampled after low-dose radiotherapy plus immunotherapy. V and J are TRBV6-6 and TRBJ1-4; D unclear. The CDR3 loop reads CASSYREGATNEKLFF. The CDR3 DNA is TGTGCCAGCAGTTACCGTGAGGGAGCAACTAATGAAAAACTGTTTTTT.